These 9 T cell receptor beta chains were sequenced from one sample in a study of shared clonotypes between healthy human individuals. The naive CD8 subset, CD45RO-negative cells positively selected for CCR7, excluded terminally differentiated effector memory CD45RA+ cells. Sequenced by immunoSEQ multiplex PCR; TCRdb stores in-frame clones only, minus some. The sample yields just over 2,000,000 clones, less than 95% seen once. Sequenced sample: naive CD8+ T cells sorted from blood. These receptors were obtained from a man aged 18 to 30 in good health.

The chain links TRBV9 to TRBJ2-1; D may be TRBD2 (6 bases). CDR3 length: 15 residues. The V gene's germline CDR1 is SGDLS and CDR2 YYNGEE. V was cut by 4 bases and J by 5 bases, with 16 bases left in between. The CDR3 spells CASSYADSGHNEQFF. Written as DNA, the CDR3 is TGTGCCAGCAGCTACGCTGATAGCGGACACAATGAGCAGTTCTTC. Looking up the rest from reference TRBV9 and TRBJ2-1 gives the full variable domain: DSGVTQTPKHLITATGQRVTLRCSPRSGDLSVYWYQQSLDQGLQFLIQYYNGEERAKGNILERFSAQQFPDLHSELNLSSLELGDSALYFCASSYADSGHNEQFFGPGTRLTVL.

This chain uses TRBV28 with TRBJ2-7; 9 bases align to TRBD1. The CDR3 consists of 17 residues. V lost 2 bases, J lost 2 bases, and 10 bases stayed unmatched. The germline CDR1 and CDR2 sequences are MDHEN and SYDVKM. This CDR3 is CASSLPTQGAYTYEQYF. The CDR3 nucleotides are TGTGCCAGCAGTTTACCTACACAGGGGGCCTATACCTACGAGCAGTACTTC. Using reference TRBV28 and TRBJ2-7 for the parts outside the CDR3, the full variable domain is DVKVTQSSRYLVKRTGEKVFLECVQDMDHENMFWYRQDPGLGLRLIYFSYDVKMKEKGDIPEGYSVSREKKERFSLILESASTNQTSMYLCASSLPTQGAYTYEQYFGPGTRLTVT.

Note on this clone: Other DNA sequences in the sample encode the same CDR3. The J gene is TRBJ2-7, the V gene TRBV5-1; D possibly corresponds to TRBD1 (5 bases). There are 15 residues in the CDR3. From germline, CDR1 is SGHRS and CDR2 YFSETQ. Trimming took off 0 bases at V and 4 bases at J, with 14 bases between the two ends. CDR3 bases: TGCGCCAGCAGCTTGGGAACAGGCGAAGGATACGAGCAGTACTTC. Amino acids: CASSLGTGEGYEQYF.

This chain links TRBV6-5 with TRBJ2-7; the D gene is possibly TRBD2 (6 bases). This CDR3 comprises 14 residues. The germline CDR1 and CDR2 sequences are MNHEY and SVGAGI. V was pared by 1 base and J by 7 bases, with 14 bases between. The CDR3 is CASSYLHTAGEQYF. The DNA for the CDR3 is TGTGCCAGCAGTTACTTGCACACCGCGGGGGAGCAGTACTTC.

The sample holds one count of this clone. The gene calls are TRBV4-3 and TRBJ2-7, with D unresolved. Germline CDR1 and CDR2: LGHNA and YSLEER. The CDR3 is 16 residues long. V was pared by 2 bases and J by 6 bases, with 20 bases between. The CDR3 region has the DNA TGCGCCAGCAGCCAACTTCTATGGACCGAAGGCTCCGAGCAGTACTTC. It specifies CASSQLLWTEGSEQYF.

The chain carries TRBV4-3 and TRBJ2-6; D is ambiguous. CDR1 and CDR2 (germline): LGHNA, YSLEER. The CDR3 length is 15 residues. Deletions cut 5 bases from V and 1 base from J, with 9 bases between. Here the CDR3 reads CASSSASSGANVLTF. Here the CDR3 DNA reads TGCGCCAGCAGCTCGGCCTCGTCTGGGGCCAACGTCCTGACTTTC.

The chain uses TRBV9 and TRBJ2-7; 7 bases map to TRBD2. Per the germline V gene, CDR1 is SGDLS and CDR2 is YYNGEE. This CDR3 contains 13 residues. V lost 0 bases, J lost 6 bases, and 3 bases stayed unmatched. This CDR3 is CASSVGLAAEQYF. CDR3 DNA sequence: TGTGCCAGCAGCGTAGGACTAGCCGCCGAGCAGTACTTC.

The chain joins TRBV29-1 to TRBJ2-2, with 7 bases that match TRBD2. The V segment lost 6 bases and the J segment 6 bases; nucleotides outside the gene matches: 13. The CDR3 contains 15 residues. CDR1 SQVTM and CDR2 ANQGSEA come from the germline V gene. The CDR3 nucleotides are TGCAGCGTCTGGGGAGGGAGTGGGTTCTCCGGGGAGCTGTTTTTT. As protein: CSVWGGSGFSGELFF.

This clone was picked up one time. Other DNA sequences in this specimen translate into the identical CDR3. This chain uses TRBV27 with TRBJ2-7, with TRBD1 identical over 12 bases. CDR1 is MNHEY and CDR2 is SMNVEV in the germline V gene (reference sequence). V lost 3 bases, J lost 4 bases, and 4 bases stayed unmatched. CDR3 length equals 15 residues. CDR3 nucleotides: TGTGCCAGCAGTTTCGGGACAGGGGGCGCTTACGAGCAGTACTTC. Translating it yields CASSFGTGGAYEQYF.